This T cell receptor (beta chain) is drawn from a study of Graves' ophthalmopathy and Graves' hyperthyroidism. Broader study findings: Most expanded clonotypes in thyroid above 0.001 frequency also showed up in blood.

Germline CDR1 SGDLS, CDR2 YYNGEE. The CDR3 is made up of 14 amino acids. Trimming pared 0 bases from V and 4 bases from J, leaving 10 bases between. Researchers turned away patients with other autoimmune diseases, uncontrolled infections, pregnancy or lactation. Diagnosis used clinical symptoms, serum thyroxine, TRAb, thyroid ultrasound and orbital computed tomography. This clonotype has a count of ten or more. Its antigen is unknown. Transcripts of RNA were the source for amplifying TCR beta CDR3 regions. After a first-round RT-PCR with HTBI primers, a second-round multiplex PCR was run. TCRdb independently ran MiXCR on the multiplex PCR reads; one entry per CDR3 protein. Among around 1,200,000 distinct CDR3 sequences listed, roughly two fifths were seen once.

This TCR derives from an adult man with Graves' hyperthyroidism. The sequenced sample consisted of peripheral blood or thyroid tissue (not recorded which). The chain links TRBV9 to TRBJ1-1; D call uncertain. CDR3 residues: CASSVGNEPTEAFF. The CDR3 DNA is TGTGCCAGCAGCGTAGGCAACGAGCCCACTGAAGCTTTCTTT.